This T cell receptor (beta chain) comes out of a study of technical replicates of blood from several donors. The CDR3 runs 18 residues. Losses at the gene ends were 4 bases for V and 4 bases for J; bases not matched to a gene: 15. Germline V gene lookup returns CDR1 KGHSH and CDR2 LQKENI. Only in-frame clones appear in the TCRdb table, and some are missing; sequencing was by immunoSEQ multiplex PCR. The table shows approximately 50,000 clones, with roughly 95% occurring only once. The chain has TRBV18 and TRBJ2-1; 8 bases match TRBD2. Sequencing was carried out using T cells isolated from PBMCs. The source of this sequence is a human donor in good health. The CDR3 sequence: CASSQGISGGFFYNEQFF. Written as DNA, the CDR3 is TGTGCCAGCTCACAGGGGATCAGCGGGGGTTTCTTTTACAATGAGCAGTTCTTC.